Sequencing of this T cell receptor (beta chain) was carried out in a study of blood T cell repertoires in COVID-19. Overall study: The samples span acute and convalescent COVID-19 from the United States, Italy and Spain.

Looked up from germline, CDR1 is DFQATT and CDR2 is SNEGSKA (reference sequence). V was trimmed by 6 bases and J by 7 bases, leaving 12 bases between them. This CDR3 has 11 residues. The data were produced by immunoSEQ multiplex PCR, yet TCRdb's version contains in-frame clones alone and is incomplete. The sample carries around 94,000 clones, 70% to 90% recorded once. Specimen: peripheral blood. The chain recombines TRBV20-1 with TRBJ2-5; D remains ambiguous. This clonotype was sampled from a man aged 45 to 65 with acute or convalescent COVID-19. The CDR3, as DNA: TGCAGTGCCGCGATGAGTTGGACCCAGTACTTC. Translated, it gives CSAAMSWTQYF.